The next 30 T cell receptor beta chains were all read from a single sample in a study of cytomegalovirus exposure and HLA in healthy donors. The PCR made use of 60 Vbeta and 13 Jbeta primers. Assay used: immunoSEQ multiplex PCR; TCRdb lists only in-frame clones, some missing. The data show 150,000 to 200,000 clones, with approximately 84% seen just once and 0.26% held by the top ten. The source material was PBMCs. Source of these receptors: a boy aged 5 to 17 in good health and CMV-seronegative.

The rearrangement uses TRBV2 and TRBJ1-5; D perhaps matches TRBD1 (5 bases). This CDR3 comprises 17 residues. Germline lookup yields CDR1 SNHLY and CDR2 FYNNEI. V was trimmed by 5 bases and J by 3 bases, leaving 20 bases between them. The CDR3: CASSFGGGSSDNQPQHF. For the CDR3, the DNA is TGTGCCAGCAGTTTTGGGGGGGGATCCTCGGACAATCAGCCCCAGCATTTT.

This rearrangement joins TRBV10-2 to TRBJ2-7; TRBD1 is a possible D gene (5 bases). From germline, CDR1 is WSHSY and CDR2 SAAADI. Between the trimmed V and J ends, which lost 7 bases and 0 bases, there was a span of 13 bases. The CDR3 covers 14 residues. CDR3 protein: CASKYRQGSYEQYF. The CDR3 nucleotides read TGCGCCAGCAAGTACAGGCAGGGCTCCTACGAGCAGTACTTC.

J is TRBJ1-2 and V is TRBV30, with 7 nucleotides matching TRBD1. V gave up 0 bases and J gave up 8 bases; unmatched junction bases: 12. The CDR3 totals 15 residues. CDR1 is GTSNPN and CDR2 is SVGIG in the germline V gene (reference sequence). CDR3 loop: CAWSVSTGAYGGYTF. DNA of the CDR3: TGTGCCTGGAGTGTATCTACAGGGGCATATGGGGGCTACACCTTC. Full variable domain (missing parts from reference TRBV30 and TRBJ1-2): SQTIHQWPATLVQPVGSPLSLECTVEGTSNPNLYWYRQAAGRGLQLLFYSVGIGQISSEVPQNLSASRPQDRQFILSSKKLLLSDSGFYLCAWSVSTGAYGGYTFGSGTRLTVV.

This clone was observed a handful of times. The CDR3 nucleotides are TGCGCCAGCAGCTCGTTAGCGGGGGGCCAAGAGACCCAGTACTTC. Translating gives CASSSLAGGQETQYF. The chain combines TRBV5-1 with TRBJ2-5; the match to TRBD2 covers 10 bases. After removal of 3 bases from V and 1 base from J, the junction contained 3 bases not matched to a gene. Germline V lookup: CDR1 SGHRS, CDR2 YFSETQ. The CDR3 runs to 15 residues.

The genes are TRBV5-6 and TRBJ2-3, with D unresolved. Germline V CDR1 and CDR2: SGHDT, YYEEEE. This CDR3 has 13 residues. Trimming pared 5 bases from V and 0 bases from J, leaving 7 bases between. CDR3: CASRQPSTDTQYF. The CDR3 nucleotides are TGTGCCAGCAGACAGCCTAGCACAGATACGCAGTATTTT.

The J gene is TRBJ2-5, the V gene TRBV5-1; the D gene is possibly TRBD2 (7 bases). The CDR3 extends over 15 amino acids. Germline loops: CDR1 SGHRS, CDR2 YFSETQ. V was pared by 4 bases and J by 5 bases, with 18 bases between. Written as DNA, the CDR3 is TGCGCCAGCAGCGCCTTACTAGCGAGGGGGGAGACCCAGTACTTC. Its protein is CASSALLARGETQYF.

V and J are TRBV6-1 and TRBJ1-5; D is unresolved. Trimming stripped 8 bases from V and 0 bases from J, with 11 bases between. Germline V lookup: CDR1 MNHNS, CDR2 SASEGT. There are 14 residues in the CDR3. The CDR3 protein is CASVTTLSNQPQHF. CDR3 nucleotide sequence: TGTGCCAGCGTCACAACCCTTAGCAATCAGCCCCAGCATTTT.

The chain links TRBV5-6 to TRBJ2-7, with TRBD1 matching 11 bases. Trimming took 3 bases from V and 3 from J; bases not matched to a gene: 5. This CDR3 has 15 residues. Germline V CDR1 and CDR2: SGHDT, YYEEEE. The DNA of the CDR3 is TGTGCCAGCAGCTCCGGGACAGGGGGTATCTACGAGCAGTACTTC. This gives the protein CASSSGTGGIYEQYF.

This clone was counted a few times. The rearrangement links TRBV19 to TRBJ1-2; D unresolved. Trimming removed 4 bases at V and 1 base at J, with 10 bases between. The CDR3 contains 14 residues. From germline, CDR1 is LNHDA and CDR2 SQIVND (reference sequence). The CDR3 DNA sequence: TGTGCCAGTAGTACGCAGGCTATTAACTATGGCTACACCTTC. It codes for CASSTQAINYGYTF.

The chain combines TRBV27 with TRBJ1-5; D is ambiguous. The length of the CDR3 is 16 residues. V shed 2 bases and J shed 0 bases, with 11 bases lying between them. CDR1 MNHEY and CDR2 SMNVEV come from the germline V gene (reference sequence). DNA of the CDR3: TGTGCCAGCAGTTTAAACCCGGTATATAGCAATCAGCCCCAGCATTTT. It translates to CASSLNPVYSNQPQHF.

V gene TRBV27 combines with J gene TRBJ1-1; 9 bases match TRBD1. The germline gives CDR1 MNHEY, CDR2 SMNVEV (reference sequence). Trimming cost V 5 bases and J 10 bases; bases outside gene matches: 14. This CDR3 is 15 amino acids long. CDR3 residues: CASSPILTQGARAFF. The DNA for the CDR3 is TGTGCCAGCAGTCCCATACTAACACAGGGGGCTAGAGCTTTCTTT.

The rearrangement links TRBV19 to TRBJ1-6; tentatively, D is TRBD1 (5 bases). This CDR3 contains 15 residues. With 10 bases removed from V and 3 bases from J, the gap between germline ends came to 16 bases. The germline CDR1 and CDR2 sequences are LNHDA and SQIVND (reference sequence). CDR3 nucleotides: TGTGCCAAAAGGGGCAGGGCCGTCTATAATTCACCCCTCCACTTT. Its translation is CAKRGRAVYNSPLHF.

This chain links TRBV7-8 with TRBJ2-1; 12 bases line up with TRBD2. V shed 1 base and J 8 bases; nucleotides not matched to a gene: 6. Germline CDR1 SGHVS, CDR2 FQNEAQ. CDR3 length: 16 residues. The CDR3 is CASSLVTGLAGHEQFF. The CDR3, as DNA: TGTGCCAGCAGCTTAGTGACCGGACTAGCGGGACATGAGCAGTTCTTC.

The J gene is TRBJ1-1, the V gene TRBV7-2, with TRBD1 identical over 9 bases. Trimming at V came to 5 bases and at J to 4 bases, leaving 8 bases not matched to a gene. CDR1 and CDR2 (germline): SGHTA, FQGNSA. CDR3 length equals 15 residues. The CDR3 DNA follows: TGTGCCAGCAGCCGGGACAGGGCGGGTCCCACTGAAGCTTTCTTT. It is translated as CASSRDRAGPTEAFF.

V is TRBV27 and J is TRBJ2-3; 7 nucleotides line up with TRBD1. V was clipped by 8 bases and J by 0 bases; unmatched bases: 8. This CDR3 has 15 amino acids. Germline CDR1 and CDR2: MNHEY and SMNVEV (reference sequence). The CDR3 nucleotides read TGTGCCAGCGGTCCCCGGGACAGTAGCACAGATACGCAGTATTTT. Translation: CASGPRDSSTDTQYF.

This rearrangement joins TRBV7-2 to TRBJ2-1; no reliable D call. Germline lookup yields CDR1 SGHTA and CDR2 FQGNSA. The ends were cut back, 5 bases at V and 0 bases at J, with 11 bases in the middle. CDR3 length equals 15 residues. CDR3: CASSRDWNSYNEQFF. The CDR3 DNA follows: TGTGCCAGCAGCCGTGACTGGAACTCCTACAATGAGCAGTTCTTC.

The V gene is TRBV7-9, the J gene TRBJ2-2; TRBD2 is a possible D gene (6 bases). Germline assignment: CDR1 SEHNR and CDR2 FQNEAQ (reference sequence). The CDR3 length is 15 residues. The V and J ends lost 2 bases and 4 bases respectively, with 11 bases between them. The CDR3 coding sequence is TGTGCCAGCAGCTTACGGGAGCCCACCACCGGGGAGCTGTTTTTT. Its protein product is CASSLREPTTGELFF.

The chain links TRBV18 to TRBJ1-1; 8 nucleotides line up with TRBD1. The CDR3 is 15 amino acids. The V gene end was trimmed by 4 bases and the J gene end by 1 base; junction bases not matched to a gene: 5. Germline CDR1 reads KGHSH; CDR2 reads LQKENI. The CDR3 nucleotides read TGTGCCAGCTCACGAGATACAGGGGGGAACACTGAAGCTTTCTTT. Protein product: CASSRDTGGNTEAFF. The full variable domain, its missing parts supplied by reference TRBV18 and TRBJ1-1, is NAGVMQNPRHLVRRRGQEARLRCSPMKGHSHVYWYRQLPEEGLKFMVYLQKENIIDESGMPKERFSAEFPKEGPSILRIQQVVRGDSAAYFCASSRDTGGNTEAFFGQGTRLTVV.

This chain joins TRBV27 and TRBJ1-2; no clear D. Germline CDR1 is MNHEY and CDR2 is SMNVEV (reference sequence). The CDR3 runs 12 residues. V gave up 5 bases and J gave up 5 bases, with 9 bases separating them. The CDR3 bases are TGTGCCAGCAGTCGCGCCGGGTATGGCTACACCTTC. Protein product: CASSRAGYGYTF.

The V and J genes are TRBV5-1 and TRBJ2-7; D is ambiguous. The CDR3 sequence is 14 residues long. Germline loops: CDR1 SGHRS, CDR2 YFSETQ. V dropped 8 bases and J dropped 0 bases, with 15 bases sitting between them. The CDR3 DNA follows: TGCGCCAGGCTTCAGGTACCCCCCTCCTACGAGCAGTACTTC. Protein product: CARLQVPPSYEQYF.

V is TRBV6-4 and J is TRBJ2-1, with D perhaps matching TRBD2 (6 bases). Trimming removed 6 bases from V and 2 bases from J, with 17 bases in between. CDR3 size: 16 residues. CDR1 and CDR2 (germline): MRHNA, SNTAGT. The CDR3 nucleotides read TGTGCCAGCAGCCAAGCGGGCGGGGCCCCCTACAATGAGCAGTTCTTC. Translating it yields CASSQAGGAPYNEQFF.

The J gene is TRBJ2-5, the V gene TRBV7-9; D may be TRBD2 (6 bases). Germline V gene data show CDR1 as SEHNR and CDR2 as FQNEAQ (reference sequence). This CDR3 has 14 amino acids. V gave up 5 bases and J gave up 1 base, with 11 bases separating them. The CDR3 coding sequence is TGTGCCAGCAGCCCGCCGGAGGGCCAAGAGACCCAGTACTTC. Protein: CASSPPEGQETQYF.

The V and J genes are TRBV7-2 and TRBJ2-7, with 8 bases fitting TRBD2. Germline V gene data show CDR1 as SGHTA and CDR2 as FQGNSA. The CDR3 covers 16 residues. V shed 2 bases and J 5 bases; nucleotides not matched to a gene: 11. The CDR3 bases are TGTGCCAGCAGCTTAACGTCAGCGGGGGTCCCCGACGAGCAGTACTTC. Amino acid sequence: CASSLTSAGVPDEQYF.

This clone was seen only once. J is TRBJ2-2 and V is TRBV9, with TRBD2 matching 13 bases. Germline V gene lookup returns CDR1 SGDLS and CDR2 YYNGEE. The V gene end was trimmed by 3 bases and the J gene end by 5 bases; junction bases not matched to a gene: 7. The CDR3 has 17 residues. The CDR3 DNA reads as TGTGCCAGCAGCGAGGGACTAGCGGGGAGTACTACCGGGGAGCTGTTTTTT. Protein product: CASSEGLAGSTTGELFF.

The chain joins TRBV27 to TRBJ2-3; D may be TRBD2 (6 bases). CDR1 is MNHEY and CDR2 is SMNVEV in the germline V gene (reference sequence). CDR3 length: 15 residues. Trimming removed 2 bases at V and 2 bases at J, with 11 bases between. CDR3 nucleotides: TGTGCCAGCAGTTTACGCGGGGAGATCACAGATACGCAGTATTTT. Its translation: CASSLRGEITDTQYF.

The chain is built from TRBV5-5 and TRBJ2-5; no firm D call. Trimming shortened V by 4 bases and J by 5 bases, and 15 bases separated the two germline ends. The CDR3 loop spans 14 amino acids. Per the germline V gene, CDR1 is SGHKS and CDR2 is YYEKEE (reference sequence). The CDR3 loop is CASSPSDSRETQYF. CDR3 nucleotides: TGTGCCAGCAGCCCCAGTGATAGCCGCGAGACCCAGTACTTC.

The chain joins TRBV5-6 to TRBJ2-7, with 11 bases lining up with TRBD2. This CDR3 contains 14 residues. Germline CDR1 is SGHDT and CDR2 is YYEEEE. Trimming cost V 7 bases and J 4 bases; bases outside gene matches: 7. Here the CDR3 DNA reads TGTGCCAGCGTAACTAGCGGGAGTAATTACGAGCAGTACTTC. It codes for CASVTSGSNYEQYF.

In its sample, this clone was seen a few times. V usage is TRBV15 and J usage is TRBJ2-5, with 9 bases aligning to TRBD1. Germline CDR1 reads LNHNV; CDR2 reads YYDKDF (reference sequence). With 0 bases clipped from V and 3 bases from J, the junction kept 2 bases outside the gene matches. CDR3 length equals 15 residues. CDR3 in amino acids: CATSRERTGEETQYF. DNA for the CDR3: TGTGCCACCAGCAGAGAACGGACAGGGGAAGAGACCCAGTACTTC.

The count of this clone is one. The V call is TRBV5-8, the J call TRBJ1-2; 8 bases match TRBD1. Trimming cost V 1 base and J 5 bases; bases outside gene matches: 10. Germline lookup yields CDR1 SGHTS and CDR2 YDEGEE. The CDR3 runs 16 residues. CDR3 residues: CASSLWPQGGEYGYTF. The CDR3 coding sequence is TGTGCCAGCAGCTTGTGGCCACAGGGGGGAGAGTATGGCTACACCTTC. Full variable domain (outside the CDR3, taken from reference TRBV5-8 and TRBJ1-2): EAGVTQSPTHLIKTRGQQATLRCSPISGHTSVYWYQQALGLGLQFLLWYDEGEERNRGNFPPRFSGRQFPNYSSELNVNALELEDSALYLCASSLWPQGGEYGYTFGSGTRLTVV.

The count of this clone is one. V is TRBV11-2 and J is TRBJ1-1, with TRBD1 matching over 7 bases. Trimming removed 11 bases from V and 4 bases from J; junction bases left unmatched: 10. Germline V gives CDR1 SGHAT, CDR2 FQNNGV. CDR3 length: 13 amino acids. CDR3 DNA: TGTGCCGCCCTGCGGGACAGTGTCACTGAAGCTTTCTTT. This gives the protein CAALRDSVTEAFF. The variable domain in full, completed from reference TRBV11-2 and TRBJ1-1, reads EAGVAQSPRYKIIEKRQSVAFWCNPISGHATLYWYQQILGQGPKLLIQFQNNGVVDDSQLPKDRFSAERLKGVDSTLKIQPAKLEDSAVYLCAALRDSVTEAFFGQGTRLTVV.